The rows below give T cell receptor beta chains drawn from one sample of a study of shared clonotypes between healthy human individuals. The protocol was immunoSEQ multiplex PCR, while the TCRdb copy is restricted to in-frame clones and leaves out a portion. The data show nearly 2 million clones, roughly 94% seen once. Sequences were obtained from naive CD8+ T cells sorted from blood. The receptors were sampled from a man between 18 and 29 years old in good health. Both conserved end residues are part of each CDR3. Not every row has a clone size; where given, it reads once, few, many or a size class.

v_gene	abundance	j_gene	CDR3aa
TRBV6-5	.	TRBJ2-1	CASSYRDSYNEQFF
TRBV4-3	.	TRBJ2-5	CASSQETVGQEQETQYF
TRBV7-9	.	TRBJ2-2	CASIPHPTGELFF
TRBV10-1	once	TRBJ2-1	CASSEGLAFEQFF
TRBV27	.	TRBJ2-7	CASSFLGPTYEQYF
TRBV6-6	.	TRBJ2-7	CASSYSWEEQYF
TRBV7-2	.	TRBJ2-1	CASSLSSGYSSYNEQFF
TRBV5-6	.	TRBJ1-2	CASSLETYRVLYGYTF
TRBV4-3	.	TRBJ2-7	CASSLQLVGYEQYF
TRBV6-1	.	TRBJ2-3	CASSTGGTDTQYF
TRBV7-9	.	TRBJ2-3	CASSLEGSSGGTDTQYF
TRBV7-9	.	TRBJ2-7	CASSPPGPSYEQYF
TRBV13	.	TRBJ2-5	CASSLLHADRAETQYF
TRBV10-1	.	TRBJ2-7	CASSEGTGGGYEQYF
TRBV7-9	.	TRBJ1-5	CASSLGQYSNQPQHF
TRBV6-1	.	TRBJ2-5	CASSEFFDRQGQETQYF
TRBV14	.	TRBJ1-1	CASSQVEATEAFF
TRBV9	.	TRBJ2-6	CASSGWTSGANVLTF
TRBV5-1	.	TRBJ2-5	CASSADRGQETQYF
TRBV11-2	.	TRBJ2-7	CASSLGGSPLYEQYF
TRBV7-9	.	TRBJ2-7	CASRQGALNEQYF
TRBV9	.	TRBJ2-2	CASSVEKSRANTGELFF
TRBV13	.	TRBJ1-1	CASSPTLWGRNTEAFF
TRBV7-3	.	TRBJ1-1	CASSSTGGGTEAFF
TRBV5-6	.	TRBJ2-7	CASSFTPGDYEQYF
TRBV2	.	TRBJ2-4	CASRGTSSKNIQYF
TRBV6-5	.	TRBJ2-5	CASSYSAGEETQYF
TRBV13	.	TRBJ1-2	CASSSGRTYGYTF
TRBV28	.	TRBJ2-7	CASNPSGQGYEQYF
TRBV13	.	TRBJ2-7	CASSLGLTSGSYEQYF
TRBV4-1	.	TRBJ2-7	CASSQVLSGGSYEQYF
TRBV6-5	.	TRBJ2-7	CASSYGDRSHEQYF
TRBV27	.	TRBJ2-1	CASSPGTSGGNEQFF
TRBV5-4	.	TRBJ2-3	CASSLELASTDTQYF
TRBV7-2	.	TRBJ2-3	CASSLDRGTDTQYF
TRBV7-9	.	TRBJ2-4	CASSSPTGFSKNIQYF
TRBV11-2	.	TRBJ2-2	CASSSGQGPGELFF
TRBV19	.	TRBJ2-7	CASSVGGSPYEQYF
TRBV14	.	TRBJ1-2	CASSQDLRSARGYTF
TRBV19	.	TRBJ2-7	CASSPEDSPLYEQYF
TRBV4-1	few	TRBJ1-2	CASSQVQTYGYTF
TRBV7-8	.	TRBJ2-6	CASSLQTGSGANVLTF
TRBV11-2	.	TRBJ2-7	CASSLPSGGKYEQYF
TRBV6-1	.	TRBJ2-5	CASSEGLTETQYF
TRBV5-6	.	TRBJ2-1	CASSLEGSGRSYNEQFF
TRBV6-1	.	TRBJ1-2	CASSEGRSYGYTF